This TCR beta chain emerged from a study of regulatory T cells in long-lasting Graves disease. This clonotype was detected ten times or more. V was clipped by 6 bases and J by 9 bases; unmatched bases: 9. This CDR3 has 13 amino acids. The time point: newly diagnosed GD, antithyroid drugs for less than 3 months. After RNA was extracted from PBMCs, the TCR library was made from it. With iRepertoire HTBI primers and Arm-PCR of CDR3 regions, TCR beta libraries were built. TCRdb passed the multiplex PCR reads through MiXCR, listing each CDR3 protein once. The profile shows 360,000 or so distinct CDR3 sequences, 12% of them singletons. A further study also used this sample, focusing on T cells in Graves' hyperthyroidism and ophthalmopathy.

The starting material was peripheral blood mononuclear cells (PBMCs), obtained at new diagnosis, from a patient treated with antithyroid drugs. This receptor was identified in a woman younger than 35 with Graves disease. The chain employs TRBV12-3 or TRBV12-4 and TRBJ2-3, with TRBD1 matching 7 bases. The DNA for the CDR3 is TGTGCCAGCAGCGTCGGCGACAGGGCAACGCAGTATTTT. Its translation: CASSVGDRATQYF.